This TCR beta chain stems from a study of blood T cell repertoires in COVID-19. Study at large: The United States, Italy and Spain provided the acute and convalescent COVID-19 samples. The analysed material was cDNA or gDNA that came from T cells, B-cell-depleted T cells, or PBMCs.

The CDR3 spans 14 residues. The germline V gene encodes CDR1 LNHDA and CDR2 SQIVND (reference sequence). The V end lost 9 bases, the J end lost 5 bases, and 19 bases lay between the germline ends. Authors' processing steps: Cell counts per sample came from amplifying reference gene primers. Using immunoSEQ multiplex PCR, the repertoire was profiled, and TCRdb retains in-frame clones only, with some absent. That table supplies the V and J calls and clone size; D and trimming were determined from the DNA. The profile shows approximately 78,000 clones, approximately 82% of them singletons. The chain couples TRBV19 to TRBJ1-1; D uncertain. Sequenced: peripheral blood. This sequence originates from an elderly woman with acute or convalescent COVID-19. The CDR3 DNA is TGTGCCAGCCTAAACCCGGACGGGAATACTGAAGCTTTCTTT. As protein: CASLNPDGNTEAFF. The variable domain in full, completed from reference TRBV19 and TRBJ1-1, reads DGGITQSPKYLFRKEGQNVTLSCEQNLNHDAMYWYRQDPGQGLRLIYYSQIVNDFQKGDIAEGYSVSREKKESFPLTVTSAQKNPTAFYLCASLNPDGNTEAFFGQGTRLTVV.